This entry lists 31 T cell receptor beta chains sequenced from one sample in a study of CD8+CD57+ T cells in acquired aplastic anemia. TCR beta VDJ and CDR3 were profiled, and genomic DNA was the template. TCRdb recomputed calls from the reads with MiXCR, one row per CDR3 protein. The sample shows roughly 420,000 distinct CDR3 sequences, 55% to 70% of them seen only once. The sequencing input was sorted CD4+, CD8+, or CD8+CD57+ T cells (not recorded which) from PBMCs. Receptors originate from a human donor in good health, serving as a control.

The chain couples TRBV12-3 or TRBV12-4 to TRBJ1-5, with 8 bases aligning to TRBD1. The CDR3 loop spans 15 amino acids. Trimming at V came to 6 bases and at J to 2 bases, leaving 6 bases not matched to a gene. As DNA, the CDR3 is TGTGCCAGCAGCTTCTCGGGACAGGGCAATCAGCCCCAGCATTTT. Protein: CASSFSGQGNQPQHF.

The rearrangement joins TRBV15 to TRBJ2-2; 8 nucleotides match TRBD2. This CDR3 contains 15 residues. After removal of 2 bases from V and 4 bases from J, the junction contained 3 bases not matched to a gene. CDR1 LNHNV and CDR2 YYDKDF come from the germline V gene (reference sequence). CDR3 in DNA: TGTGCCACCAGCAGACGGGGGGGGGGCACCGGGGAGCTGTTTTTT. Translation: CATSRRGGGTGELFF.

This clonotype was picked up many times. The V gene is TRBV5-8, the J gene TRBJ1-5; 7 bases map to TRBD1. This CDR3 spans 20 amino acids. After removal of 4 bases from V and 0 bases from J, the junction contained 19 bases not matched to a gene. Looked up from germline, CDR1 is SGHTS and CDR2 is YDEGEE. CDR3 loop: CASSQLWGTGTALSNQPQHF. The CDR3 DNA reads TGTGCCAGCAGCCAACTGTGGGGAACCGGGACAGCCCTTAGCAATCAGCCCCAGCATTTT.

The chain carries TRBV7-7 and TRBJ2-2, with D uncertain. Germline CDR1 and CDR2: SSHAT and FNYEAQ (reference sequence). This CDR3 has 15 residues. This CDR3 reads CASLEAFLSPSMLFF. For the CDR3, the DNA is TGTGCTAGCCTGGAAGCGTTCCTCAGCCCCAGCATGTTGTTTTTT.

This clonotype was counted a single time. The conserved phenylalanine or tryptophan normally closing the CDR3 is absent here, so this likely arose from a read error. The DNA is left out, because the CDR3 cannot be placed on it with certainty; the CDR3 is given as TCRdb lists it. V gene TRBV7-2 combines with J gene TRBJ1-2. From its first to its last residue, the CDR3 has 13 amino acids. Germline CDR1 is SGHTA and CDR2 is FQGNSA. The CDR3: CASSFPGGGGYTL.

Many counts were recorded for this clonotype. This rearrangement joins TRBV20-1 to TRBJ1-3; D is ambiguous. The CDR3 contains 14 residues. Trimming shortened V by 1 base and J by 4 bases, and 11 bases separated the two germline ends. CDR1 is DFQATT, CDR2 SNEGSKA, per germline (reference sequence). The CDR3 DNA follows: TGCAGTGCTAGAGTTTTGAGCGGGGGAAACACCATATATTTT. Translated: CSARVLSGGNTIYF.

CDR3: CASGSIMGADGATNEQFF. The CDR3, as DNA: TGTGCTAGTGGTTCTATTATGGGTGCCGACGGTGCAACTAATGAGCAGTTCTTC. The chain carries TRBV12-5 and TRBJ2-1; D gene uncertain. The CDR3 is 18 amino acids. Germline CDR1 and CDR2: LGHNT and FRNRAP. V was trimmed by 4 bases and J by 7 bases, leaving 26 bases between them.

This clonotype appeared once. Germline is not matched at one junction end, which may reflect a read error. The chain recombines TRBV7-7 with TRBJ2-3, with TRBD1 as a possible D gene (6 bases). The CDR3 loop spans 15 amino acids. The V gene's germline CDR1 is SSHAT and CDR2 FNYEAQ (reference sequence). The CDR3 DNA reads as TGTGCTAGCAGCTTAAGACCCAGGGGTACAAGCTACGAGTATTTT. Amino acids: CASSLRPRGTSYEYF.

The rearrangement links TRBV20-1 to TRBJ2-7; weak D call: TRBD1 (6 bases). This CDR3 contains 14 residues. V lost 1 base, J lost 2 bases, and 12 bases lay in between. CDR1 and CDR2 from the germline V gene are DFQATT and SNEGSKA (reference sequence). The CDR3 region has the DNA TGCAGTGCTAGAGGGCACAGGGCTACCTACGAGCAGTACTTC. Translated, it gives CSARGHRATYEQYF.

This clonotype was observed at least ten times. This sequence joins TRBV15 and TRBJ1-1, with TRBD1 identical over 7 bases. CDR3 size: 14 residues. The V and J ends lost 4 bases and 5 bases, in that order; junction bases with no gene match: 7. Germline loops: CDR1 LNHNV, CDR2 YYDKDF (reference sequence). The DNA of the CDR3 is TGTGCCACCAGCAATGGACAGGCGGGGACTGAAGCTTTCTTT. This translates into CATSNGQAGTEAFF.

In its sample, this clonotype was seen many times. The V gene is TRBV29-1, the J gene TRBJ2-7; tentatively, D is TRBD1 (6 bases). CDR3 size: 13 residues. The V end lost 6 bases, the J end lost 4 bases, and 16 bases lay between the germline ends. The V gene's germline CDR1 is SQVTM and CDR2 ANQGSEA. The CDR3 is CSVVRGLGYEQYF. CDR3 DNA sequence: TGCAGCGTCGTCAGGGGCTTAGGGTACGAGCAGTACTTC.

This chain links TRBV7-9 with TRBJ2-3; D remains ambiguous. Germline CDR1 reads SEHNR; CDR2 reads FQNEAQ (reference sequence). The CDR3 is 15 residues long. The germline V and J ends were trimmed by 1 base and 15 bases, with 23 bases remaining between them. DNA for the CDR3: TGTGCCAGCAGCTTAGACACATCCGGTGGCTACACCTTCTATTTT. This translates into CASSLDTSGGYTFYF.

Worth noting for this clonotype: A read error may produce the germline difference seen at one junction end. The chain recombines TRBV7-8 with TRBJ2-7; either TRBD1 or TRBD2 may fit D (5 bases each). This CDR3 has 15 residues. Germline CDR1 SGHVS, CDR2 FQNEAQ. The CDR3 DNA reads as TGTGCCAGCAGCTTAGTCGGGGCCGGGGTTACGCAGCATTACTTC. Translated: CASSLVGAGVTQHYF.

The CDR3 DNA sequence: TGTGCCAGCAGTCCGCGGGCAGGATCCTCCAAGGAGCTGTTTTTT. This sequence encodes CASSPRAGSSKELFF. The rearrangement joins TRBV2 to TRBJ2-2; the D gene is possibly TRBD2 (5 bases). The CDR3 is 15 residues long. V was pared by 5 bases and J by 10 bases, with 20 bases between. Germline V gives CDR1 SNHLY, CDR2 FYNNEI.

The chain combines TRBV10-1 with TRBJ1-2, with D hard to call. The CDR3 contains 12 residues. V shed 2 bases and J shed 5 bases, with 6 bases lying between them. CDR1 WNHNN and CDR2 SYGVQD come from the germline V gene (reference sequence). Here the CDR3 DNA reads TGCGCCAGCAGTGAGAGGCGGTATGGCTACACCTTC. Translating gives CASSERRYGYTF.

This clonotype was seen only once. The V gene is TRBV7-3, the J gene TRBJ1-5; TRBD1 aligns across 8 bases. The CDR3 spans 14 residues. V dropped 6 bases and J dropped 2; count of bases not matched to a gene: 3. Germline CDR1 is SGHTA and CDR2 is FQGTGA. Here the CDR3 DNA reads TGTGCCAGCAGTGGACAGGGCGGCAATCAGCCCCAGCATTTT. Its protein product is CASSGQGGNQPQHF.

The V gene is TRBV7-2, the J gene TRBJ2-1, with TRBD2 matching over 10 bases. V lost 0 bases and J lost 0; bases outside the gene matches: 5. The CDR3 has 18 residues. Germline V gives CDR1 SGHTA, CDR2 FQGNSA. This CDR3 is CASSLAAGGKYSYNEQFF. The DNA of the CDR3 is TGTGCCAGCAGCTTAGCAGCGGGGGGGAAATACTCCTACAATGAGCAGTTCTTC.

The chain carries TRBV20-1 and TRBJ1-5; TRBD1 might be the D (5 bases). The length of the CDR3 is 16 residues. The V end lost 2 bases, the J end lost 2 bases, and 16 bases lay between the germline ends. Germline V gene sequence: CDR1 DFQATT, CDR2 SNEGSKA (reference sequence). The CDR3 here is CSARQGRVGGNQPQHF. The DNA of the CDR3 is TGCAGTGCTAGACAGGGCAGGGTCGGAGGCAATCAGCCCCAGCATTTT.

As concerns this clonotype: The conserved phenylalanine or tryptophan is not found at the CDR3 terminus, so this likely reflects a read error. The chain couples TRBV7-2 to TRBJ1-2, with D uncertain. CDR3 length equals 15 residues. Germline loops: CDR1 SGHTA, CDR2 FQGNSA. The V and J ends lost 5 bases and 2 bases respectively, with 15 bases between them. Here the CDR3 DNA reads TGTGCCAGCAGCCTCCAGCCGACGGCGAACTATGGCTACACCCTC. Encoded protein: CASSLQPTANYGYTL.

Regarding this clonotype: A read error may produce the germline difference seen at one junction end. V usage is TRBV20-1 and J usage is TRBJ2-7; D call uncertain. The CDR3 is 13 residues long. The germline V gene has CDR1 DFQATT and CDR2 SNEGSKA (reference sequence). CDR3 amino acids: CSAGPPGGYERYF. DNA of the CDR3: TGCAGTGCCGGACCGCCGGGCGGCTACGAGCGGTACTTC.

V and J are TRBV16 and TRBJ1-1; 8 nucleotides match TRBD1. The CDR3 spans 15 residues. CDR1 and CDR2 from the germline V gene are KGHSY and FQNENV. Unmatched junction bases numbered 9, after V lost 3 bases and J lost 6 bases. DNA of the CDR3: TGTGCCAGCAGCCAGGGCAGGGGGCGGGACGCTGAAGCTTTCTTT. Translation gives CASSQGRGRDAEAFF. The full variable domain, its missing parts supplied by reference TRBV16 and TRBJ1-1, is GEEVAQTPKHLVRGEGQKAKLYCAPIKGHSYVFWYQQVLKNEFKFLISFQNENVFDETGMPKERFSAKCLPNSPCSLEIQATKLEDSAVYFCASSQGRGRDAEAFFGQGTRLTVV.

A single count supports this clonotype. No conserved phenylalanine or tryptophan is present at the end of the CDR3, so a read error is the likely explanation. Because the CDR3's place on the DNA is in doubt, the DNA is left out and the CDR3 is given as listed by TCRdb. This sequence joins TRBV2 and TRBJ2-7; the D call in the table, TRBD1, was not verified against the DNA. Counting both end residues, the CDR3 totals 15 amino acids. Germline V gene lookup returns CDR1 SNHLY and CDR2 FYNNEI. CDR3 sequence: CASSVWARAAEVQNC.

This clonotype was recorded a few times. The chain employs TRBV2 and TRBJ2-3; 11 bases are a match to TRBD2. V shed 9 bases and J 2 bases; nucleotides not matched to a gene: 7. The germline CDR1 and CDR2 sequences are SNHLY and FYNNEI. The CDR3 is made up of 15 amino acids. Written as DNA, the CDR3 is TGTGCCAGATCCGGGACTAGCGGCAACACAGATACGCAGTATTTT. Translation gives CARSGTSGNTDTQYF.

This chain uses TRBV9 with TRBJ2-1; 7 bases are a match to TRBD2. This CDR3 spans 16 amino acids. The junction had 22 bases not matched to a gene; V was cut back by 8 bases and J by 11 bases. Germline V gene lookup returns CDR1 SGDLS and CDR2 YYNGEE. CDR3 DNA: TGTGCCAGTAGTGAGAAAGCGGGGCGTCCCTACACTAAGCAGTTCTTC. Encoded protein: CASSEKAGRPYTKQFF. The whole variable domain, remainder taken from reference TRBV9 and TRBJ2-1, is DSGVTQTPKHLITATGQRVTLRCSPRSGDLSVYWYQQSLDQGLQFLIQYYNGEERAKGNILERFSAQQFPDLHSELNLSSLELGDSALYFCASSEKAGRPYTKQFFGPGTRLTVL.

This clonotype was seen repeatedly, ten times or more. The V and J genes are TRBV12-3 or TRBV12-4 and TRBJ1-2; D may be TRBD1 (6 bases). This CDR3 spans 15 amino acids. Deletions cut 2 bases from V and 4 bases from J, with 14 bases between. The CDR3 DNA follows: TGTGCCAGCAGTTTAAGGCAGGGGCTACTCTATGGCTACACCTTC. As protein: CASSLRQGLLYGYTF.

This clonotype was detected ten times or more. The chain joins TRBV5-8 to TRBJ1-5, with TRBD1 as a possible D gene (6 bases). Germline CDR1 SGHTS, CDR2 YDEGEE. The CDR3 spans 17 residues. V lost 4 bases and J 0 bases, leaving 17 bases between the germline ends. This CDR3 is CASSLTASGDSNQPQHF. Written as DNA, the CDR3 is TGTGCCAGCAGCCTGACCGCGTCAGGGGATAGCAATCAGCCCCAGCATTTT.

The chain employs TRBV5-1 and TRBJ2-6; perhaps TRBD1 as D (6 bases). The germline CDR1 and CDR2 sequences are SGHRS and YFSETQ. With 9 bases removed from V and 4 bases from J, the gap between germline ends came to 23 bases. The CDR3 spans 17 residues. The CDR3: CATGDLQGPGGANVLTF. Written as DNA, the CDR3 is TGCGCCACCGGTGACCTCCAGGGGCCGGGAGGGGCCAACGTCCTGACTTTC.

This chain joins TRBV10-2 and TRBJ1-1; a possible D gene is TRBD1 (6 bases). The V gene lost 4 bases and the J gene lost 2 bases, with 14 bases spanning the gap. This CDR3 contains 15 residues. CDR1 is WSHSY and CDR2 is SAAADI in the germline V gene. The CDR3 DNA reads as TGCGCCAGCAGTGTTGGAGGGGGGCTTAACACTGAAGCTTTCTTT. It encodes CASSVGGGLNTEAFF.

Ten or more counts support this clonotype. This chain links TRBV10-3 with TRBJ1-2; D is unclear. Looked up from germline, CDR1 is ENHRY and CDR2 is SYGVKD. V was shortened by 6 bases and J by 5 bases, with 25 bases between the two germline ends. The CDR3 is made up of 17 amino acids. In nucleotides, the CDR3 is TGTGCCATCAGCAAAAATGATTCCGGTGGTAGGCTTTATGGCTACACCTTC. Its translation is CAISKNDSGGRLYGYTF.

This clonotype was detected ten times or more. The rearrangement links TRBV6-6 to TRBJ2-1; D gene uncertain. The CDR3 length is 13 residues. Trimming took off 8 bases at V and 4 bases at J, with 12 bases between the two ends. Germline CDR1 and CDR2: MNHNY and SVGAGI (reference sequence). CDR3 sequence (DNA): TGTGCCAGCTCCCAATCTGTTTACAATGAGCAGTTCTTC. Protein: CASSQSVYNEQFF.

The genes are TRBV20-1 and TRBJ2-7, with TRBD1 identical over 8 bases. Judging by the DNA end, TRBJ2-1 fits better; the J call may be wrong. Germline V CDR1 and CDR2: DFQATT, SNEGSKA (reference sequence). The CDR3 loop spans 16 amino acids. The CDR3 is CSASGQGRQFYGEQFF. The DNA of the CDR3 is TGCAGTGCTAGCGGACAGGGACGGCAGTTTTATGGTGAGCAGTTCTTC.